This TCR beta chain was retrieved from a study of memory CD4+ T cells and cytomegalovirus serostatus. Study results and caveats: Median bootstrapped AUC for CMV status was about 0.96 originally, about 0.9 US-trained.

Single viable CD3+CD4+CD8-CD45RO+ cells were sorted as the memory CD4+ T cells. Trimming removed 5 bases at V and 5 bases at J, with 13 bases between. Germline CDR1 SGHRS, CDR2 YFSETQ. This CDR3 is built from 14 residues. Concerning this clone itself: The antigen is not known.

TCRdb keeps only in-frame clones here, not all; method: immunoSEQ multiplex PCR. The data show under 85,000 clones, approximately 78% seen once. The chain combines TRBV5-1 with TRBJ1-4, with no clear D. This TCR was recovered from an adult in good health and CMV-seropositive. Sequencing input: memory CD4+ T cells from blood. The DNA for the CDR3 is TGCGCCAGCAGTGATGGGTCCGGAAATGAAAAACTGTTTTTT. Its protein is CASSDGSGNEKLFF.